One and the same sample provided the 24 T cell receptor beta chains below, sequenced in a study of CD8 T cells in Susac syndrome. RNA was extracted with the RNeasy kit, and a quantity of roughly 0.5 to 1 ug was reverse transcribed using random hexamers. Each CDR3 protein gets one entry after TCRdb re-called the immunoSEQ multiplex PCR reads with MiXCR. Of about 76,000 distinct CDR3 sequences listed, about 93% are singletons. Sequenced material: CD8+ T cells from PBMCs. The receptor source for this set is a human donor with Susac syndrome.

This chain joins TRBV12-3 or TRBV12-4 and TRBJ2-4; weak D call: TRBD1 (5 bases). The CDR3 contains 16 residues. The V end lost 6 bases, the J end lost 4 bases, and 19 bases lay between the germline ends. In nucleotides, the CDR3 is TGTGCCAGCAGCCCAGGGCGCGAGAATAAGAAAAACATTCAGTACTTC. It specifies CASSPGRENKKNIQYF.

The chain recombines TRBV4-1 with TRBJ2-1; TRBD2 is a possible D gene (6 bases). The CDR3 loop spans 16 amino acids. The germline V gene encodes CDR1 MGHRA and CDR2 YSYEKL. Trimming took off 0 bases at V and 4 bases at J, with 13 bases between the two ends. The CDR3 DNA reads TGCGCCAGCAGCCAAGATCCGGGAGTGGAATACAATGAGCAGTTCTTC. Translation gives CASSQDPGVEYNEQFF.

The chain couples TRBV10-3 to TRBJ1-2; perhaps TRBD1 as D (5 bases). The CDR3 loop spans 14 amino acids. The germline V and J ends were trimmed by 3 bases and 8 bases, with 16 bases remaining between them. Germline values: CDR1 ENHRY, CDR2 SYGVKD. CDR3 region: CAISDPSGPPGYTF. In DNA form, the CDR3 reads TGTGCCATCAGTGATCCCTCGGGGCCCCCGGGCTACACCTTC.

J is TRBJ1-2 and V is TRBV9, with 9 bases matching TRBD1. The V segment lost 5 bases and the J segment 2 bases; nucleotides outside the gene matches: 1. The germline V gene has CDR1 SGDLS and CDR2 YYNGEE. This CDR3 is 13 amino acids long. The DNA of the CDR3 is TGTGCCAGCAGAGGACAGGGGAACTATGGCTACACCTTC. It codes for CASRGQGNYGYTF.

V usage is TRBV18 and J usage is TRBJ1-6; tentatively, D is TRBD1 (5 bases). From germline, CDR1 is KGHSH and CDR2 LQKENI. The CDR3 totals 13 residues. The V and J ends lost 3 bases and 8 bases respectively, with 8 bases between them. CDR3 sequence: CASSPLRDSPLHF. The CDR3 DNA sequence: TGTGCCAGCTCACCCCTCAGGGATTCACCCCTCCACTTT.

The chain carries TRBV19 and TRBJ2-7; D tentatively fits TRBD1 or TRBD2 (5 bases each). CDR3 length: 15 amino acids. In germline, CDR1 is LNHDA, CDR2 SQIVND (reference sequence). The germline V and J ends were trimmed by 2 bases and 7 bases, with 18 bases remaining between them. CDR3 bases: TGTGCCAGTAGTATATCACACAGGTCCCCGGGGGAGCAGTACTTC. This gives the protein CASSISHRSPGEQYF.

The chain carries TRBV19 and TRBJ2-1; D uncertain. Trimming pared 3 bases from V and 0 bases from J, leaving 6 bases between. Germline assignment: CDR1 LNHDA and CDR2 SQIVND (reference sequence). This CDR3 region has 14 residues. In nucleotides, the CDR3 is TGTGCCAGTAGTATTCTGGACTCCTACAATGAGCAGTTCTTC. It translates to CASSILDSYNEQFF.

The rearrangement joins TRBV7-9 to TRBJ1-2; TRBD1 is a possible D gene (6 bases). Germline lookup yields CDR1 SEHNR and CDR2 FQNEAQ (reference sequence). The CDR3 spans 14 residues. Trimming pared 1 base from V and 4 bases from J, leaving 10 bases between. The CDR3 is CASSLGQGSYGYTF. The CDR3 region has the DNA TGTGCCAGCAGCTTAGGGCAGGGGAGCTATGGCTACACCTTC.

The table lists this clonotype with a count of one. The genes are TRBV11-2 and TRBJ2-1, with unresolved D. CDR1 is SGHAT and CDR2 is FQNNGV in the germline V gene. Trimming took off 8 bases at V and 4 bases at J, with 15 bases between the two ends. The CDR3 totals 14 residues. CDR3 bases: TGTGCCAGCGAGGTAACCGGAGTTTACAATGAGCAGTTCTTC. This translates into CASEVTGVYNEQFF.

This chain joins TRBV27 and TRBJ2-1, with TRBD2 matching over 7 bases. This CDR3 contains 17 residues. CDR1 is MNHEY and CDR2 is SMNVEV in the germline V gene (reference sequence). V dropped 1 base and J dropped 2; count of bases not matched to a gene: 8. CDR3 protein: CASSLFSLAETYNEQFF. CDR3 bases: TGTGCCAGCAGTTTATTTTCGCTAGCGGAGACCTACAATGAGCAGTTCTTC.

The V call is TRBV5-1, the J call TRBJ2-7; 8 nucleotides line up with TRBD2. Germline-derived CDR1 and CDR2 are SGHRS and YFSETQ. The CDR3 length is 17 residues. V lost 1 base and J lost 1; bases outside the gene matches: 10. The CDR3 region is CASSLTAGTRKSYEQYF. CDR3 nucleotides: TGCGCCAGCAGCTTGACAGCGGGGACTAGGAAGTCCTACGAGCAGTACTTC.

This clonotype has a single count. The gene calls are TRBV6-6 and TRBJ2-1; 10 positions agree with TRBD2. The CDR3 loop spans 16 amino acids. CDR1 and CDR2 from the germline V gene are MNHNY and SVGAGI (reference sequence). Unmatched junction bases numbered 8, after V lost 2 bases and J lost 7 bases. The CDR3, as DNA: TGTGCCAGCAGTTACCCCTTTCTAGCGGGGGTGAATGAGCAGTTCTTC. Translating it yields CASSYPFLAGVNEQFF.

V is TRBV12-3 or TRBV12-4 and J is TRBJ1-1, with D possibly TRBD1 on 5 matching bases. The CDR3 loop spans 13 amino acids. Trimming pared 3 bases from V and 4 bases from J, leaving 9 bases between. The CDR3 reads CASSFWGVTEAFF. CDR3 nucleotide sequence: TGTGCCAGCAGTTTTTGGGGCGTCACTGAAGCTTTCTTT.

This chain uses TRBV7-9 with TRBJ1-4, with D possibly matching TRBD1 (6 bases). The germline V gene has CDR1 SEHNR and CDR2 FQNEAQ (reference sequence). This CDR3 spans 17 amino acids. V lost 5 bases, J lost 4 bases, and 20 bases lay in between. The CDR3 DNA reads TGTGCCAGCAGCCCCCCCGCGTGGGGGCGGGTTAATGAAAAACTGTTTTTT. Its protein is CASSPPAWGRVNEKLFF. The variable domain in full, completed from reference TRBV7-9 and TRBJ1-4, reads DTGVSQNPRHKITKRGQNVTFRCDPISEHNRLYWYRQTLGQGPEFLTYFQNEAQLEKSRLLSDRFSAERPKGSFSTLEIQRTEQGDSAMYLCASSPPAWGRVNEKLFFGSGTQLSVL.

The chain is built from TRBV5-5 and TRBJ2-7, with TRBD2 matching over 12 bases. The junction had 6 bases not matched to a gene; V was cut back by 4 bases and J by 4 bases. The CDR3 covers 15 residues. Germline loops: CDR1 SGHKS, CDR2 YYEKEE (reference sequence). The CDR3 loop is CASSPGLAGLYEQYF. CDR3 DNA sequence: TGTGCCAGCAGCCCTGGACTAGCGGGGTTATACGAGCAGTACTTC. Full variable domain (outside the CDR3, taken from reference TRBV5-5 and TRBJ2-7): DAGVTQSPTHLIKTRGQQVTLRCSPISGHKSVSWYQQVLGQGPQFIFQYYEKEERGRGNFPDRFSARQFPNYSSELNVNALLLGDSALYLCASSPGLAGLYEQYFGPGTRLTVT.

The chain employs TRBV27 and TRBJ2-3, with D possibly TRBD1 on 5 matching bases. Trimming removed 2 bases from V and 4 bases from J, with 13 bases in between. CDR1 and CDR2 from the germline V gene are MNHEY and SMNVEV (reference sequence). The CDR3 extends over 15 amino acids. DNA for the CDR3: TGTGCCAGCAGTTTAAGGGCTAGGGGCGCAGATACGCAGTATTTT. It is translated as CASSLRARGADTQYF.

The V call is TRBV5-1, the J call TRBJ2-3, with 11 nucleotides matching TRBD1. There are 15 residues in the CDR3. V was clipped by 4 bases and J by 2 bases; unmatched bases: 3. CDR1 and CDR2 from the germline V gene are SGHRS and YFSETQ. The CDR3 nucleotides read TGCGCCAGCAGCCCGGGACAGGGGGTCACAGATACGCAGTATTTT. Encoded protein: CASSPGQGVTDTQYF. Combining the CDR3 with reference TRBV5-1 and TRBJ2-3 gives the whole variable domain KAGVTQTPRYLIKTRGQQVTLSCSPISGHRSVSWYQQTPGQGLQFLFEYFSETQRNKGNFPGRFSGRQFSNSRSEMNVSTLELGDSALYLCASSPGQGVTDTQYFGPGTRLTVL.

V and J are TRBV20-1 and TRBJ1-2; possibly TRBD1 for D (5 bases). V shed 0 bases and J shed 4 bases, with 18 bases lying between them. Per germline, CDR1 DFQATT and CDR2 SNEGSKA (reference sequence). CDR3 length equals 16 residues. CDR3 amino acids: CSARDLTSGRTYGYTF. CDR3 DNA: TGCAGTGCTAGAGATCTTACGTCGGGGCGGACCTATGGCTACACCTTC.

The J gene is TRBJ1-2, the V gene TRBV20-1; 8 nucleotides line up with TRBD1. Looked up from germline, CDR1 is DFQATT and CDR2 is SNEGSKA (reference sequence). V was clipped by 3 bases and J by 3 bases; unmatched bases: 12. CDR3 length: 16 amino acids. DNA for the CDR3: TGCAGTGCTAGGGGACAGGAGGATGGGTTCTACTATGGCTACACCTTC. The encoded protein is CSARGQEDGFYYGYTF.

The chain recombines TRBV4-2 with TRBJ1-1; D gene uncertain. The CDR3 contains 17 residues. Germline values: CDR1 LGHNA, CDR2 YNFKEQ. The V end was cut by 0 bases, the J end by 0 bases, with 14 bases between. CDR3 residues: CASSQEVGGVMNTEAFF. For the CDR3, the DNA is TGTGCCAGCAGCCAAGAAGTTGGAGGAGTTATGAACACTGAAGCTTTCTTT.

The genes are TRBV5-5 and TRBJ2-7; D is uncertain. Germline V gene sequence: CDR1 SGHKS, CDR2 YYEKEE (reference sequence). The CDR3 is made up of 13 amino acids. The V end lost 0 bases, the J end lost 2 bases, and 6 bases lay between the germline ends. The CDR3 sequence is CASSLDSPYEQYF. Here the CDR3 DNA reads TGTGCCAGCAGCTTGGACAGCCCCTACGAGCAGTACTTC.

J is TRBJ2-5 and V is TRBV20-1; no clear D. The CDR3 length is 16 residues. Germline loops: CDR1 DFQATT, CDR2 SNEGSKA (reference sequence). V was clipped by 3 bases and J by 1 base, with 18 bases between them. CDR3 region: CSARHSSRDLQETQYF. CDR3 DNA sequence: TGCAGTGCTAGGCATTCCTCTAGAGACCTCCAAGAGACCCAGTACTTC.

The chain joins TRBV3-1 to TRBJ2-5, with unresolved D. Germline V gives CDR1 LGHDT, CDR2 YNNKEL (reference sequence). V was clipped by 1 base and J by 3 bases, with 15 bases between them. The CDR3 has 16 amino acids. Here the CDR3 DNA reads TGTGCCAGCAGCCAAGGACAATTTCACTGTGAAGAGACCCAGTACTTC. Amino acids: CASSQGQFHCEETQYF.

The gene calls are TRBV20-1 and TRBJ1-2, with 7 bases aligning to TRBD1. Germline V gene sequence: CDR1 DFQATT, CDR2 SNEGSKA (reference sequence). V lost 3 bases to trimming and J lost 2 bases; unmatched junction nucleotides: 6. The CDR3 sequence is 14 residues long. The CDR3 loop reads CSASWEGANYGYTF. DNA of the CDR3: TGCAGTGCTAGTTGGGAGGGGGCGAACTATGGCTACACCTTC.